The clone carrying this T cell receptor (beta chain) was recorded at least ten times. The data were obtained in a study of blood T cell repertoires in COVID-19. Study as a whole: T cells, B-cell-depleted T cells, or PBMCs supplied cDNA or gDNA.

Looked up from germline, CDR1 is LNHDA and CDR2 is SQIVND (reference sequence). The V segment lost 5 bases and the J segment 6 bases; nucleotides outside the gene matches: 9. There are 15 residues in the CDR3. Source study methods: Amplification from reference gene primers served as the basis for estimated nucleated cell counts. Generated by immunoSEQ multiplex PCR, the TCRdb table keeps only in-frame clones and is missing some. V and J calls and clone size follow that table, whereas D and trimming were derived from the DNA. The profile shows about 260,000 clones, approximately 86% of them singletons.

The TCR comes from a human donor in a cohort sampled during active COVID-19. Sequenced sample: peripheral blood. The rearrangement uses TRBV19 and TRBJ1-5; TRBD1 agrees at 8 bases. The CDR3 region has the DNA TGTGCCAGTAGTGTATCGGACAGGGTCAGTCAGCCCCAGCATTTT. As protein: CASSVSDRVSQPQHF. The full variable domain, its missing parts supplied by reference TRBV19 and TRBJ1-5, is DGGITQSPKYLFRKEGQNVTLSCEQNLNHDAMYWYRQDPGQGLRLIYYSQIVNDFQKGDIAEGYSVSREKKESFPLTVTSAQKNPTAFYLCASSVSDRVSQPQHFGDGTRLSIL.